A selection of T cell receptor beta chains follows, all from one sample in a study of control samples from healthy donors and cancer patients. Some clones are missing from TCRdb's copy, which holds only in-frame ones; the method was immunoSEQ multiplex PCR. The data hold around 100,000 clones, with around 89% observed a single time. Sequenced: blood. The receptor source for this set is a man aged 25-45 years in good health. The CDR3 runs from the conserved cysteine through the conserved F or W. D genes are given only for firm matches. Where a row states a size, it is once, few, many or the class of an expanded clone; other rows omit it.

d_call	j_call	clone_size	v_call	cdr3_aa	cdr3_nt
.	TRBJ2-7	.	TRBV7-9	CASSLPDSPPYEQYF	TGTGCCAGCAGCCTACCGGACTCCCCTCCCTACGAGCAGTACTTC
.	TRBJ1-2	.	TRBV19	CASSTDPLNVYGYTF	TGTGCCAGTAGCACGGACCCGTTAAACGTCTATGGCTACACCTTC
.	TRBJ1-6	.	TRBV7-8	CASSLKPLGNSPLHF	TGTGCCAGCAGCTTAAAGCCTCTGGGTAATTCACCCCTCCACTTT
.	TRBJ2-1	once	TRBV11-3	CASSTGPEQFF	TGTGCCAGCAGCACCGGACCTGAGCAGTTCTTC
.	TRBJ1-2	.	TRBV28	CASTSGGSNYGYTF	TGTGCCAGCACCTCCGGGGGCAGTAACTATGGCTACACCTTC
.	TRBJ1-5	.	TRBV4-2	CASSQPHLRDGNQPQHF	TGTGCCAGCAGCCAACCACACCTCCGGGACGGAAATCAGCCCCAGCATTTT
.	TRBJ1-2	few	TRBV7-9	CASRGRRGGGYTF	TGTGCCAGCAGGGGACGGCGGGGAGGCGGCTACACCTTC
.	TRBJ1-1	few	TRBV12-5	CASGLSRDGAFF	TGTGCTAGTGGTTTGTCGAGGGATGGGGCTTTCTTT
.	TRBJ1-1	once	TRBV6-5	CASSYGINTEAFF	TGTGCCAGCAGTTACGGCATTAACACTGAAGCTTTCTTT
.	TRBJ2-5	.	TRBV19	CASSGGLQETQYF	TGTGCCAGTAGTGGAGGACTACAAGAGACCCAGTACTTC
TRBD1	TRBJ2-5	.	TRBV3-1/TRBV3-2	CASSHFARTGAQETQYF	TGTGCCAGCAGCCACTTCGCGCGTACAGGGGCCCAAGAGACCCAGTACTTC
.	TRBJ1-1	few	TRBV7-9	CASSLDRLAEAFF	TGTGCCAGCAGCCTTGATAGATTGGCTGAAGCTTTCTTT
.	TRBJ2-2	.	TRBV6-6	CASSYGETGELFF	TGTGCCAGCAGTTATGGTGAGACCGGGGAGCTGTTTTTT
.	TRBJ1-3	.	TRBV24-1	CATGSGNTIYF	TGTGCCACCGGCTCTGGAAACACCATATATTTT
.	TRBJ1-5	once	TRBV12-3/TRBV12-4	CASKPTGHQPQHF	TGTGCCAGCAAACCGACAGGTCATCAGCCCCAGCATTTT
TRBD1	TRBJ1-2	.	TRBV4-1	CASSLSWGTGTNYGYTF	TGCGCCAGCAGCCTCAGCTGGGGGACAGGGACCAACTATGGCTACACCTTC
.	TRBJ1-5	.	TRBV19	CASSIYGSNQPQHF	TGTGCCAGTAGTATATACGGTAGCAATCAGCCCCAGCATTTT
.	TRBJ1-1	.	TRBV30	CAWSVLEGWDTEAFF	TGTGCCTGGAGTGTACTGGAGGGCTGGGACACTGAAGCTTTCTTT
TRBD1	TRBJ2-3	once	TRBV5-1	CASSLDRGTDTQYF	TGCGCCAGCAGCTTAGACAGGGGGACAGATACGCAGTATTTT
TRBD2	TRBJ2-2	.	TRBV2	CASSDPVTSGGNTGELFF	TGTGCCAGCAGTGACCCTGTGACTAGCGGGGGAAACACCGGGGAGCTGTTTTTT
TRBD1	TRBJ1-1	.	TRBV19	CASREGQGFPEAFF	TGTGCCAGTAGAGAGGGACAGGGATTCCCTGAAGCTTTCTTT
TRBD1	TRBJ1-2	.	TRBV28	CASSYRGSGGYTF	TGTGCCAGCAGCTACAGGGGAAGTGGGGGCTACACCTTC
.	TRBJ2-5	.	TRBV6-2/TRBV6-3	CASSYSPLAGQYF	TGTGCCAGCAGTTACTCCCCGTTGGCTGGCCAGTACTTC
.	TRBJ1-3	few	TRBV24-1	CATSGGTSGGNTIYF	TGTGCCACCAGTGGTGGGACGTCGGGTGGAAACACCATATATTTT
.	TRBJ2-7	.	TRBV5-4	CASSLEGGSPYEQYF	TGTGCCAGCAGCTTGGAAGGCGGCAGCCCCTACGAGCAGTACTTC
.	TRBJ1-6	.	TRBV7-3	CASSLSTAGSPLHF	TGTGCCAGCAGCTTATCCACGGCCGGTTCACCCCTCCACTTT
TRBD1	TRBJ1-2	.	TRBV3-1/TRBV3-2	CASSRLSTGAYGYTF	TGTGCCAGCAGCCGCTTGTCCACAGGGGCCTATGGCTACACCTTC
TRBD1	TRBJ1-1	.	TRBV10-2	CASGPGGTGAEAFF	TGCGCCAGCGGGCCAGGGGGAACAGGGGCTGAAGCTTTCTTT
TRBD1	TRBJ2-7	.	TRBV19	CASSDSRGQSYEQYF	TGTGCCAGTAGTGACTCACGGGGACAGAGCTACGAGCAGTACTTC
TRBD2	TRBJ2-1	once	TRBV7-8	CASSVPGLAGFKNEQFF	TGTGCCAGCAGCGTGCCGGGACTAGCGGGATTTAAGAATGAGCAGTTCTTC
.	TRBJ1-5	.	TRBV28	CASSLVRGQPQHF	TGTGCCAGCAGTTTGGTACGGGGTCAGCCCCAGCATTTT
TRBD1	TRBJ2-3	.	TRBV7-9	CASSYRQGGGTDTQYF	TGTGCCAGCAGCTACCGACAGGGGGGGGGCACAGATACGCAGTATTTT
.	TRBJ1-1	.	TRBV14	CASSQVISISYEAFF	TGTGCCAGCAGCCAAGTTATCAGTATCTCGTATGAAGCTTTCTTT
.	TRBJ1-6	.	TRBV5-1	CASTSTDIYNSPLHF	TGCGCCAGCACCTCAACAGATATATATAATTCACCCCTCCACTTT
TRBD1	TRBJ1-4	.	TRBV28	CASSLAGGQNEKLFF	TGTGCCAGCAGTTTGGCAGGGGGCCAAAATGAAAAACTGTTTTTT
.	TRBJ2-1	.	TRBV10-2	CASSATGHNEQFF	TGCGCCAGCAGTGCGACAGGCCACAATGAGCAGTTCTTC
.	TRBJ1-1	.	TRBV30	CAWNRASYTEAFF	TGTGCCTGGAACCGGGCTTCTTACACTGAAGCTTTCTTT
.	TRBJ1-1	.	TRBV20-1	CSSSGIGAFF	TGCAGTTCCTCCGGGATCGGAGCTTTCTTT
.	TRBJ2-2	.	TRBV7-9	CASRDTGELFF	TGTGCCAGCAGGGACACCGGGGAGCTGTTTTTT
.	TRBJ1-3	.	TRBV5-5	CASSFAASSGNTIYF	TGTGCCAGCAGCTTTGCAGCTTCCTCTGGAAACACCATATATTTT
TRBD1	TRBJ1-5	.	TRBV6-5	CASRRTGATKPQHF	TGTGCCAGCAGGCGCACAGGGGCTACGAAGCCCCAGCATTTT
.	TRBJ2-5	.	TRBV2	CASSEAWGAETQYF	TGTGCCAGCAGTGAAGCATGGGGTGCGGAGACCCAGTACTTC
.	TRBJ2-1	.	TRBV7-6	CASSPRAVLTHNEQFF	TGTGCCAGCAGCCCCCGAGCGGTCCTAACCCACAATGAGCAGTTCTTC
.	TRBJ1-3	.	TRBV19	CASSTGTAGNTIYF	TGTGCCAGTAGCACCGGGACCGCCGGAAACACCATATATTTT
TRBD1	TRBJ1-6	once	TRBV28	CASSTPKTGARNSPLHF	TGTGCCAGCAGTACCCCCAAGACAGGGGCGCGGAATTCACCCCTCCACTTT
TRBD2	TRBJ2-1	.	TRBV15	CATSRVAERGSYNEQFF	TGTGCCACCAGCAGAGTTGCGGAGCGGGGTTCCTACAATGAGCAGTTCTTC
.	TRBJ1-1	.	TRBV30	CAWTRGGDTEAFF	TGTGCCTGGACCCGTGGGGGGGACACTGAAGCTTTCTTT